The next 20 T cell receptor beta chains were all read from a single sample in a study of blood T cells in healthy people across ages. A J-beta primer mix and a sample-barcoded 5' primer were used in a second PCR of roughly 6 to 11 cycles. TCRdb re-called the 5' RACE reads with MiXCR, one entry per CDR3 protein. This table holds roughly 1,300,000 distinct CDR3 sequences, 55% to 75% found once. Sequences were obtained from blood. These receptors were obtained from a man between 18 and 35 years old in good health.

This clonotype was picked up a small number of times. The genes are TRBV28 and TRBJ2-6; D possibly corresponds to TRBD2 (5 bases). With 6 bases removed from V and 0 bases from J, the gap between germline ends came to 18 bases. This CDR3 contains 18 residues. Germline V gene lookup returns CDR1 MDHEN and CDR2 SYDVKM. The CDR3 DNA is TGTGCCAGCAGCACCCCCCGAGGTGGACTCTCTGGGGCCAACGTCCTGACTTTC. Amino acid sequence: CASSTPRGGLSGANVLTF. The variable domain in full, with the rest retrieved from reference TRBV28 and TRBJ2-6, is DVKVTQSSRYLVKRTGEKVFLECVQDMDHENMFWYRQDPGLGLRLIYFSYDVKMKEKGDIPEGYSVSREKKERFSLILESASTNQTSMYLCASSTPRGGLSGANVLTFGAGSRLTVL.

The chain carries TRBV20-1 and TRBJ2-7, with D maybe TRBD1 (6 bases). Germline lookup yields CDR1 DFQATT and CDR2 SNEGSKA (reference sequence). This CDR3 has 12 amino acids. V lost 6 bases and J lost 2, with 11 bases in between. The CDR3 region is CSAETGTYEQYF. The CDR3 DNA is TGCAGTGCGGAAACAGGGACCTACGAGCAGTACTTC.

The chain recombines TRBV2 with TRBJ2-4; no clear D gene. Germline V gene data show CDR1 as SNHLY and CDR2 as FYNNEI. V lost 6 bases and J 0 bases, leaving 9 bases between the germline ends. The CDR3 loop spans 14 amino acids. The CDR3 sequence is CASRVTEAKNIQYF. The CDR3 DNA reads TGTGCCAGCAGAGTCACCGAAGCCAAAAACATTCAGTACTTC. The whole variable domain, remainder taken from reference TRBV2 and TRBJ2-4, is EPEVTQTPSHQVTQMGQEVILRCVPISNHLYFYWYRQILGQKVEFLVSFYNNEISEKSEIFDDQFSVERPDGSNFTLKIRSTKLEDSAMYFCASRVTEAKNIQYFGAGTRLSVL.

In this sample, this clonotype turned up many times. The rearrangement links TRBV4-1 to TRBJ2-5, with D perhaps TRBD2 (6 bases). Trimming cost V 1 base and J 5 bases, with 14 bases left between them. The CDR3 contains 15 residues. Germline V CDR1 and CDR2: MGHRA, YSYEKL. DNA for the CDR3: TGCGCCAGCAGCCAAGGATCGGGACTCCGGGAGACCCAGTACTTC. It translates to CASSQGSGLRETQYF.

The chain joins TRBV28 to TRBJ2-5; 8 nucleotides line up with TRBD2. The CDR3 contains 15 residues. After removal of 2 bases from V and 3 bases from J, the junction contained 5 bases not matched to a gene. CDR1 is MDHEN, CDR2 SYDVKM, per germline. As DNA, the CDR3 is TGTGCCAGCAGTTTAGAACTAGCGGCAAAAGAGACCCAGTACTTC. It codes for CASSLELAAKETQYF.

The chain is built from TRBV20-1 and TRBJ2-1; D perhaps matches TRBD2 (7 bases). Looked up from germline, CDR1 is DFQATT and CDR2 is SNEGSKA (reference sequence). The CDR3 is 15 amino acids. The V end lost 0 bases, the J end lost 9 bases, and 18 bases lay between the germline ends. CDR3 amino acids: CSARDRRWEGGEQFF. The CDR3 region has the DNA TGCAGTGCTAGAGATCGGCGGTGGGAGGGGGGTGAGCAGTTCTTC.

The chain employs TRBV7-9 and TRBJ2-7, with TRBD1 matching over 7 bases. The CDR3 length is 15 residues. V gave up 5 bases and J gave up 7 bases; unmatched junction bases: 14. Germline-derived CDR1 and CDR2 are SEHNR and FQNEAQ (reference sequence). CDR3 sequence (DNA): TGTGCCAGCAGCACGGGGCCCTTAACAGGGGATGAGCAGTACTTC. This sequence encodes CASSTGPLTGDEQYF.

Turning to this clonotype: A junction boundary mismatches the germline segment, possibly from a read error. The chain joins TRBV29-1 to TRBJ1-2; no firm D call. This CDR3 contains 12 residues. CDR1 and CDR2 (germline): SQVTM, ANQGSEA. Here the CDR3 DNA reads TGCAGCGTTAAACTTCGAGACTACGGCTACACCTTC. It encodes CSVKLRDYGYTF.

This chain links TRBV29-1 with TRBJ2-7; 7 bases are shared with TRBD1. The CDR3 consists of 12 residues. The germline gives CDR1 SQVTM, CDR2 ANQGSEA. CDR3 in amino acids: CVRGTEAYEQYF. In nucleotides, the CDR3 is TGCGTGAGAGGGACAGAAGCCTACGAGCAGTACTTC.

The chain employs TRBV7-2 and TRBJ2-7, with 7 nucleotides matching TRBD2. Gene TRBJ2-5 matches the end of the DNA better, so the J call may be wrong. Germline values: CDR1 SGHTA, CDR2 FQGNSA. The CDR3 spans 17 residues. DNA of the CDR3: TGTGCCAGCAGCTTTAACCTAGGGACTAACCGTGCGGAGACCCAGTACTTC. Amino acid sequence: CASSFNLGTNRAETQYF.

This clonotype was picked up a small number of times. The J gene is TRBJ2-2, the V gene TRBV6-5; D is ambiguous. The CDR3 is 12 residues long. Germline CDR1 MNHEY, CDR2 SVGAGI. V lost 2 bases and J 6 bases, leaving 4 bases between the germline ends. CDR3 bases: TGTGCCAGCAGTTACGGTTCCGGGGAGCTGTTTTTT. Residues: CASSYGSGELFF.

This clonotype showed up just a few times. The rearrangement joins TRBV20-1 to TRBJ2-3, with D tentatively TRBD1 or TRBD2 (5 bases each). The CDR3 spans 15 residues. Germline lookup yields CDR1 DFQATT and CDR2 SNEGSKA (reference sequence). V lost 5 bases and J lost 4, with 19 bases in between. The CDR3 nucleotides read TGCAGTGCTTCCAGGGAGTTCATTAAGTCAGATACGCAGTATTTT. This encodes CSASREFIKSDTQYF.

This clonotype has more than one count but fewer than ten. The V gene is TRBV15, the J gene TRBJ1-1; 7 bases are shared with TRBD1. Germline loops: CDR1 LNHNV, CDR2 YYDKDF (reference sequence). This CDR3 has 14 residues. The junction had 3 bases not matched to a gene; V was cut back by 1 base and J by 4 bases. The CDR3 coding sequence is TGTGCCACCAGCAGAGTAAACAGGGGCACTGAAGCTTTCTTT. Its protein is CATSRVNRGTEAFF.

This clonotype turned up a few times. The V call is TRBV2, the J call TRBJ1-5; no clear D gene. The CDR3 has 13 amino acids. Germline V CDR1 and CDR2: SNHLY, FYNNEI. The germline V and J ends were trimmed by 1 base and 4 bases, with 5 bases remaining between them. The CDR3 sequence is CASSEGMNQPQHF. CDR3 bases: TGTGCCAGCAGTGAAGGGATGAATCAGCCCCAGCATTTT.

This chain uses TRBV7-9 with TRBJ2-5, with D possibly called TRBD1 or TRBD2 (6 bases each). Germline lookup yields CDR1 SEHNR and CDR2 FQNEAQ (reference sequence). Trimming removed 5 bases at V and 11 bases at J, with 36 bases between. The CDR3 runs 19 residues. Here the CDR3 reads CASSKTGGGGRGVYNEQYF. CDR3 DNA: TGTGCCAGCAGCAAGACCGGGGGTGGGGGCCGAGGGGTCTACAATGAGCAGTACTTC.

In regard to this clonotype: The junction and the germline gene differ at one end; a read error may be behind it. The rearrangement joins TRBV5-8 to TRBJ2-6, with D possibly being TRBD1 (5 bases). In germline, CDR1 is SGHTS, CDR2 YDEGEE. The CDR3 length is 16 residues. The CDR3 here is CASSLGINSGANILTF. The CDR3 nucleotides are TGTGCCAGCAGCTTGGGAATCAACTCTGGGGCCAACATCCTGACTTTC.

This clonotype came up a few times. This CDR3 is CASSQGPENPYEQYF. As DNA, the CDR3 is TGTGCCAGCAGCCAAGGTCCGGAGAATCCTTACGAGCAGTACTTC. The chain employs TRBV3-1 and TRBJ2-7; no firm D call. Per germline, CDR1 LGHDT and CDR2 YNNKEL (reference sequence). The CDR3 sequence is 15 residues long. V gave up 1 base and J gave up 4 bases, with 14 bases separating them.

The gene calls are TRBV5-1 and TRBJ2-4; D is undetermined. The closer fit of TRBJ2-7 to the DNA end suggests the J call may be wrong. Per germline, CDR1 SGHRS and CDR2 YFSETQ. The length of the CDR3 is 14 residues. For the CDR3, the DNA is TGCGCCAGCAGCTTGGACTCACTCCTATACGAGCAGTACTTC. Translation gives CASSLDSLLYEQYF.

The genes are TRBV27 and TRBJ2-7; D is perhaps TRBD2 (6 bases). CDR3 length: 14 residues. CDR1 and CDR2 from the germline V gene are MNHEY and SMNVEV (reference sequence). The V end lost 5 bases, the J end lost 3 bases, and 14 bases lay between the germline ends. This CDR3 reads CASSTYMEGYEQYF. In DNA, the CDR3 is TGTGCCAGCAGTACATACATGGAGGGCTACGAGCAGTACTTC.

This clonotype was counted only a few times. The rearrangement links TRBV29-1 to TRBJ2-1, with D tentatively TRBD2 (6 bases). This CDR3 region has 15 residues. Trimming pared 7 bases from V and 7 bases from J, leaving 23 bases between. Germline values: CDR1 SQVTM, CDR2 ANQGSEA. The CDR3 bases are TGCAGCGGCCGGGACTCCCTTATACCTGGGAATGAGCAGTTCTTC. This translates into CSGRDSLIPGNEQFF.